This TCR beta chain was recorded in a study of T cell responses to AZD1222 COVID-19 vaccine. Assay: immunoSEQ multiplex PCR; the TCRdb copy retains only in-frame clones and omits some. Of about 150,000 clones listed, about 90% are singletons. Trimming stripped 3 bases from V and 6 bases from J, with 18 bases between. Per the germline V gene, CDR1 is LNHDA and CDR2 is SQIVND (reference sequence). The length of the CDR3 is 16 residues. The material sequenced was peripheral blood, taken on day 0 of AZD1222 vaccination. The rearrangement joins TRBV19 to TRBJ1-5; TRBD1 is a possible D gene (6 bases). The receptor's source is an adult in good health. The CDR3, as DNA: TGTGCCAGTAGTATGTCGTCGGGGGGCCGGGGTCAGCCCCAGCATTTT. This gives the protein CASSMSSGGRGQPQHF.